This T cell receptor (beta chain) was identified in a study of cytomegalovirus exposure and HLA in healthy donors. As concerns this clone: Its target is unknown.

Unrecorded immune exposures were likely, despite nominal health at sampling. Germline V gives CDR1 KGHSH, CDR2 LQKENI. This CDR3 has 15 residues. V shed 3 bases and J 9 bases; nucleotides not matched to a gene: 8. Study results and caveats: Immune exposure information available was restricted to CMV serostatus. 87-base-pair reads could not separate some V segments, including TRBV6-2 and TRBV6-3.

The PCR contained 60 Vbeta and 13 Jbeta primers. Original analysis: Unique TCR beta chains numbered approximately 80 million in a later analysis, with roughly 10 million shared. Clones were read by immunoSEQ multiplex PCR, and TCRdb kept only the in-frame ones, dropping some. V and J calls and clone size follow that table, whereas D and trimming were derived from the DNA. The sample consists of fewer than 180,000 clones, 79% of them appearing once. Sequencing input: PBMCs. This chain joins TRBV18 and TRBJ2-1, with 10 positions matching TRBD2. The sequence was obtained from a man between 50 and 59 years old in good health and CMV-seropositive. CDR3 sequence reads: CASSPLLAGAGEQFF. Written as DNA, the CDR3 is TGTGCCAGCTCACCTCTGCTAGCGGGAGCTGGTGAGCAGTTCTTC.